This T cell receptor beta chain is drawn from a study of shared clonotypes between healthy human individuals. Loaded into unsorted PBMC replicate PCRs was roughly 310 ng DNA, 25,000 to 35,000 T cell genomes. The table came from immunoSEQ multiplex PCR; TCRdb's copy has only in-frame clones and leaves some out. The table shows hundreds of thousands of clones, with 75% to 85% occurring only once. The sequencing sample was made of PBMCs. This clonotype was obtained from a woman aged 40 to 50 in good health. Some clones in this sample may be carry-over from other donors' samples.

The CDR3 nucleotides are TGTGCCAGCAGTTCACTAGCGCCAGGGGAGACCCAGTACTTC. Protein product: CASSSLAPGETQYF. The gene calls are TRBV2 and TRBJ2-5, with 7 bases fitting TRBD2. V lost 5 bases and J lost 5; bases outside the gene matches: 8. The CDR3 loop spans 14 amino acids. Germline lookup yields CDR1 SNHLY and CDR2 FYNNEI.